This TCR beta chain was found in a study of blood T cell repertoires in COVID-19. Study-wide background: The samples span acute and convalescent COVID-19 from the United States, Italy and Spain.

CDR3 size: 15 residues. V lost 0 bases to trimming and J lost 6 bases; unmatched junction nucleotides: 6. The germline V gene has CDR1 SGHKS and CDR2 YYEKEE (reference sequence). Assay used: immunoSEQ multiplex PCR; TCRdb lists only in-frame clones, some missing. This table has about 280,000 clones, 90% appearing once. This rearrangement joins TRBV5-5 to TRBJ2-7; 10 nucleotides agree with TRBD2. The material sequenced was PBMCs or T cells enriched from blood (not recorded which). The TCR sequence derives from a woman between 18 and 29 years old with acute COVID-19. CDR3 region: CASSLVSLAGVEQYF. CDR3 coding DNA: TGTGCCAGCAGCTTGGTTAGTCTAGCGGGAGTCGAGCAGTACTTC.